This T cell receptor beta chain was captured in a study of shared clonotypes between healthy human individuals. In the study's own analysis: ImmunoSEQ sequences covered only the junction and lacked quality scores; filtering therefore differed. The table came from immunoSEQ multiplex PCR; TCRdb's copy has only in-frame clones and leaves some out. V, J and clone size derive from that table, while D and trimming were established from the DNA sequence. The sample records about 980,000 clones, less than 85% being singletons. Details on this clone: The antigen is unknown.

Trimming pared 7 bases from V and 5 bases from J, leaving 11 bases between. The CDR3 totals 13 residues. The V gene's germline CDR1 is LNHDA and CDR2 SQIVND (reference sequence). Overall study findings and caveats: Sampling involved blood alone; tissue repertoires likely differ. When naive CD4 clonotypes were compared across a handful of donors, about 4.8% were shared. Sequencing depth was expected to influence donor clonotype sharing.

Sequenced sample: memory CD4+ T cells sorted from blood. Stated subset: CD45RA-negative fraction. The gene calls are TRBV19 and TRBJ1-4, with D unclear. This clonotype originated in a man aged 18 to 29 in good health. The DNA of the CDR3 is TGTGCCAGTACCGACGTGGCAAATGAAAAACTGTTTTTT. Amino acid sequence: CASTDVANEKLFF.